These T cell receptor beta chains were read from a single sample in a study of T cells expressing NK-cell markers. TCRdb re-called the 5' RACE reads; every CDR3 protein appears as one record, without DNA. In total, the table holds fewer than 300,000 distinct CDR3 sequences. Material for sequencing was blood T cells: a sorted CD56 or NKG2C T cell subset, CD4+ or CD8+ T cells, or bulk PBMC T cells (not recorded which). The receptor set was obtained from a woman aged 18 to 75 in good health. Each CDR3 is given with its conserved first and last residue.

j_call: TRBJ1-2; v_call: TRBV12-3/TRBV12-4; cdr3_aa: CASLTNYYGYTF
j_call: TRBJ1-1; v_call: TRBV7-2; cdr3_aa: CASSFYSSDTVEAFF
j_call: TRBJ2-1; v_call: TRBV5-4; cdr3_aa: CASSHRVASSNEQFF
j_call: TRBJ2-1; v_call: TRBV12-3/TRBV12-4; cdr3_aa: CASSSTSGDYNEQFF
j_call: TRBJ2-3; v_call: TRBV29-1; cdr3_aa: CSVEPAVADTQYF
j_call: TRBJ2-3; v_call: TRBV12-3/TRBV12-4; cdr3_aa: CASSQGLSGTQYF
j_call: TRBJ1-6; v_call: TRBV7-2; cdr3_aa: CASSRGTGTYNSPLHF
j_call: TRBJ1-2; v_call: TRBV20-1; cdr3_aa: CSARGQGSRGYTF
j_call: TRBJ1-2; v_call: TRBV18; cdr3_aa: CASSPPFPGYFGYTF
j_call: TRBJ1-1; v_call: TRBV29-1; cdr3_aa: CSVGGRVLNTEAFF
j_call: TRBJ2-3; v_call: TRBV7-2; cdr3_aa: CASSLQAGGRTDTQYF
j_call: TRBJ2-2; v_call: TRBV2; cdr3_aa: CASSRTGGTGELFF
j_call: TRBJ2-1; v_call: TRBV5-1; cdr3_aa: CASSPSESYNEQFF
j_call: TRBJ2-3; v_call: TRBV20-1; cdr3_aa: CSARGQERTEDTDTQYF
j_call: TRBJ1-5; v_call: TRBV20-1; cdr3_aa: CSARGDGNQPQHF
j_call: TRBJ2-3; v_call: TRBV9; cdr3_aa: CASSARQGWGTDTQYF
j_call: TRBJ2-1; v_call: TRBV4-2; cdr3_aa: CASSQPTSGSEEQFF
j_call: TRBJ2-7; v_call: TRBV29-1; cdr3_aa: CSIMGVTYEQYF
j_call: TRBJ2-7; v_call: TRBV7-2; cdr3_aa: CASSFPDRHYEQYF
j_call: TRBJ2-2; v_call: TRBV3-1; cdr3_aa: CASSLGQGFGELFF
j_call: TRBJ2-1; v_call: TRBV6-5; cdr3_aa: CASSYLFSGRWYNEQFF
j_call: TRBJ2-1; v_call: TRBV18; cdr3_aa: CASSQGVGEQFF
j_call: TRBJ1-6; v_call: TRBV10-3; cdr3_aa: CAIKGDGRYNSPLHF
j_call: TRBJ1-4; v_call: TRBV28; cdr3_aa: CASSGEDEKLFF
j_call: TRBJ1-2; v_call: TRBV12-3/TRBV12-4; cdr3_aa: CASTPTTGGAYGYTF
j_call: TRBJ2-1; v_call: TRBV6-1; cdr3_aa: CASGEAGSSYNEQFF
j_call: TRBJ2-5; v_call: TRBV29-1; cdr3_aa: CSVVEGFGETQYF
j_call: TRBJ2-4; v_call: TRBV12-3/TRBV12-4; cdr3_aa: CASTFDKDKNIQYF
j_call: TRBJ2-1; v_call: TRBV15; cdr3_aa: CATSLSGGGYNEQFF
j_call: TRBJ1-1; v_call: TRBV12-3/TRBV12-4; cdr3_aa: CASTVAGVEAFF
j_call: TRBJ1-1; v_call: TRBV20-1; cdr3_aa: CSAIRPQVTEAFF
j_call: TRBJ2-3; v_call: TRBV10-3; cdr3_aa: CAISVGQEKATQYF
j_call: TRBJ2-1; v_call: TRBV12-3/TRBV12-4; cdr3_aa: CASSPTGRGYNEQFF
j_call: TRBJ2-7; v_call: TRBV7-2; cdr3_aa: CASSLIERPYEQYF
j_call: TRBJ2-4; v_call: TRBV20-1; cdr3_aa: CSAEGTGSPKNIQCF
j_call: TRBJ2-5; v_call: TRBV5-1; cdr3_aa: CASSLSSSEETQYF
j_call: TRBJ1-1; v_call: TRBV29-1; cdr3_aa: CSVRSLSEAFF
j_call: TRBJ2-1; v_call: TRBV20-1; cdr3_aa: CSASYLGQGLDEQFF
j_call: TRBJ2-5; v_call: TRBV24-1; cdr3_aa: CATSEGTGAEETQYF
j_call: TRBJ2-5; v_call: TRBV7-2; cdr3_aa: CASSWGPAQETQYF
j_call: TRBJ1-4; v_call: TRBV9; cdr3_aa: CASSPRYGATNEKLFF
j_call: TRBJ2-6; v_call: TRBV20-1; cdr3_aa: CSASNRGRAGLGANVLTF
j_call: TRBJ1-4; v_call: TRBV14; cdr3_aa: CASQPGTNEKLFF
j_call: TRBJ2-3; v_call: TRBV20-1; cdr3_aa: CSARDTPGITDTQYF
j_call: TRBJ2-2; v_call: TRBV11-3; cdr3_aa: CASSLGQGDSGELFF
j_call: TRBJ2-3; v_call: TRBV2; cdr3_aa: CASSEARGGFSTDTQYF